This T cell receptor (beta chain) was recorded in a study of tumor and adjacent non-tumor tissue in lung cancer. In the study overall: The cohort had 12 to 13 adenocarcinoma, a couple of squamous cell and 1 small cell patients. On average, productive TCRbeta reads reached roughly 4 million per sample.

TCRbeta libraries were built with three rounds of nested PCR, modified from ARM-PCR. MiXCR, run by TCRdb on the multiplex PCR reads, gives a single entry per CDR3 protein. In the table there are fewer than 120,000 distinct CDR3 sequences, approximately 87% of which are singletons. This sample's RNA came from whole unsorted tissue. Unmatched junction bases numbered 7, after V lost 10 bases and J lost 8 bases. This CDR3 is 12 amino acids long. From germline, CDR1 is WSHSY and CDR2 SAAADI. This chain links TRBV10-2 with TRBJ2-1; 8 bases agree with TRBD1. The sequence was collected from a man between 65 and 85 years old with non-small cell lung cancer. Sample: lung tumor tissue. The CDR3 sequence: CAKWDRTYEQFF. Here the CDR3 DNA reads TGCGCCAAGTGGGACAGGACGTATGAGCAGTTCTTC.